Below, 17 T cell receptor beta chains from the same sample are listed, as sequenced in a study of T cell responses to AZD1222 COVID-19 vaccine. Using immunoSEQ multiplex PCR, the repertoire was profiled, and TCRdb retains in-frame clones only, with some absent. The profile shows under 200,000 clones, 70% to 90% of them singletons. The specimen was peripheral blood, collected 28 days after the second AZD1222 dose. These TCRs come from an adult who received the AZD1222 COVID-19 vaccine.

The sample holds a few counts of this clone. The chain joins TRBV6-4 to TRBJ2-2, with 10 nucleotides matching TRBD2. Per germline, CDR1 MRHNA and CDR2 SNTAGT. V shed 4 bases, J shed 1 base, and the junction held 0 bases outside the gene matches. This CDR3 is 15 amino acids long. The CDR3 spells CASSVAGGNTGELFF. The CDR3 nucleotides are TGTGCCAGCAGTGTAGCGGGAGGGAACACCGGGGAGCTGTTTTTT.

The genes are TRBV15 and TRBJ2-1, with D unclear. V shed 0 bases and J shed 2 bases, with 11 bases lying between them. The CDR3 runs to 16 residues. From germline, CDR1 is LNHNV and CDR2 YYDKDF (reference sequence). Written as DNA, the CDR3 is TGTGCCACCAGCAGAGAGGTGGCAGTAACCTACAATGAGCAGTTCTTC. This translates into CATSREVAVTYNEQFF.

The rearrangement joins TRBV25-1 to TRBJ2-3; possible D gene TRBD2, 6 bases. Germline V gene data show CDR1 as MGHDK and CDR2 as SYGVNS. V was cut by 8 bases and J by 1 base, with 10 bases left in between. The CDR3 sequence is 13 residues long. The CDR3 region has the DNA TGTGCCAGCGGGGCTAGCGGCACAGATACGCAGTATTTT. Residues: CASGASGTDTQYF.

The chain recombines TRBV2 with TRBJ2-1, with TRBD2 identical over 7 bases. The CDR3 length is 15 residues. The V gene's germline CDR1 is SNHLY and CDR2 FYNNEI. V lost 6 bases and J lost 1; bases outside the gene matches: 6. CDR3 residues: CASSLGLVSYNEQFF. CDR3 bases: TGTGCCAGCAGCCTCGGACTAGTTTCCTACAATGAGCAGTTCTTC. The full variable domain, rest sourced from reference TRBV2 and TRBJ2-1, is EPEVTQTPSHQVTQMGQEVILRCVPISNHLYFYWYRQILGQKVEFLVSFYNNEISEKSEIFDDQFSVERPDGSNFTLKIRSTKLEDSAMYFCASSLGLVSYNEQFFGPGTRLTVL.

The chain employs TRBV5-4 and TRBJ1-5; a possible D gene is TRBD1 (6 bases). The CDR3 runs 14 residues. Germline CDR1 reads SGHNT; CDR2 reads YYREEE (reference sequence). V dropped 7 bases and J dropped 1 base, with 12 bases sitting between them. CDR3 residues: CASGQRGSNQPQHF. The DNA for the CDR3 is TGTGCCAGCGGACAGAGAGGGAGCAATCAGCCCCAGCATTTT. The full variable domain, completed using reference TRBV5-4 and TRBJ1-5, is ETGVTQSPTHLIKTRGQQVTLRCSSQSGHNTVSWYQQALGQGPQFIFQYYREEENGRGNFPPRFSGLQFPNYSSELNVNALELDDSALYLCASGQRGSNQPQHFGDGTRLSIL.

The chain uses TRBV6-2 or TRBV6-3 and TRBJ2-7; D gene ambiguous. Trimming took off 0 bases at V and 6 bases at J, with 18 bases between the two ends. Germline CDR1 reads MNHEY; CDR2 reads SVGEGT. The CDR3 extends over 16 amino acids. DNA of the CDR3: TGTGCCAGCAGTTACTCGAAAGGGAAGGTGGGTACCGAGCAGTACTTC. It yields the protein CASSYSKGKVGTEQYF.

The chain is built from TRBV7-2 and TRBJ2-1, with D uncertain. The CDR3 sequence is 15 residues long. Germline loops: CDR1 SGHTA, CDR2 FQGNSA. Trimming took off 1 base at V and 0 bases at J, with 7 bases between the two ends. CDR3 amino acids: CASSLVGNSYNEQFF. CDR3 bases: TGTGCCAGCAGCTTAGTGGGAAACTCCTACAATGAGCAGTTCTTC.

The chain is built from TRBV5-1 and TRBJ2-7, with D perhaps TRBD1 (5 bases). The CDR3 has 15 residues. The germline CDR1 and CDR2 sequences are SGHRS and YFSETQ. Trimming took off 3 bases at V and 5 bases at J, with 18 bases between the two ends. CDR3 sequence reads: CASSYIGRGLDEQYF. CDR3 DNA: TGCGCCAGCAGCTATATCGGTAGGGGCCTGGACGAGCAGTACTTC.

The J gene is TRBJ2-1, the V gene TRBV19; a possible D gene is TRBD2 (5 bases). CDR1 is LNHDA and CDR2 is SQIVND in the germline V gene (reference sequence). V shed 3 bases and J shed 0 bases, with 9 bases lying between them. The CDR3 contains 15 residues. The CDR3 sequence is CASSMPLASYNEQFF. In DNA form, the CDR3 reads TGTGCCAGTAGTATGCCCCTAGCCTCCTACAATGAGCAGTTCTTC.

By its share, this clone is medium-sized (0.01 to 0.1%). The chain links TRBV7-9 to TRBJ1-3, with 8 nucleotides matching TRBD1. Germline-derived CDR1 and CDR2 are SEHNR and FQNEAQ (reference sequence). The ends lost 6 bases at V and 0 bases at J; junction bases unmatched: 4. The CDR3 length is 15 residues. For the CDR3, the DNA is TGTGCCAGCAGAACCAGGGGGCTCTCTGGAAACACCATATATTTT. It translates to CASRTRGLSGNTIYF.

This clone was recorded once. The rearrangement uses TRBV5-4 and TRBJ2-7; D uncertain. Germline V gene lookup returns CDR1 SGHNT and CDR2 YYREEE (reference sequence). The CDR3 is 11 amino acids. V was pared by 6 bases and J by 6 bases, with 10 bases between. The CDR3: CASTNFGEQYF. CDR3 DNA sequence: TGTGCCAGCACAAACTTCGGCGAGCAGTACTTC.

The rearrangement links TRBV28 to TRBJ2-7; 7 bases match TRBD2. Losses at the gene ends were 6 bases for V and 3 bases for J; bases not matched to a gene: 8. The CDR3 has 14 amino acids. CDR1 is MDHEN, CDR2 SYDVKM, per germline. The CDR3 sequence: CASRRLAEDYEQYF. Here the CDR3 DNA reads TGTGCCAGCAGGAGGCTAGCGGAAGACTACGAGCAGTACTTC.

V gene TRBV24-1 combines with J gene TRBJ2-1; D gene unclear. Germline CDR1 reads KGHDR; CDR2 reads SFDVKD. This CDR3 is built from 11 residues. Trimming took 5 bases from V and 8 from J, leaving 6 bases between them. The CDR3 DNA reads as TGTGCCACCAGTGGGAGCTATGAGCAGTTCTTC. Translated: CATSGSYEQFF.

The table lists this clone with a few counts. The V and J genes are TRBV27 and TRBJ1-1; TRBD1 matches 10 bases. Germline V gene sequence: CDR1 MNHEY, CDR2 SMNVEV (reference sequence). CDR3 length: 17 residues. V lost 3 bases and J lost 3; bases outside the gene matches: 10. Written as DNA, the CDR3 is TGTGCCAGCAGTTTCCCATTCGACAGGGGGCCGGACACTGAAGCTTTCTTT. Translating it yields CASSFPFDRGPDTEAFF.

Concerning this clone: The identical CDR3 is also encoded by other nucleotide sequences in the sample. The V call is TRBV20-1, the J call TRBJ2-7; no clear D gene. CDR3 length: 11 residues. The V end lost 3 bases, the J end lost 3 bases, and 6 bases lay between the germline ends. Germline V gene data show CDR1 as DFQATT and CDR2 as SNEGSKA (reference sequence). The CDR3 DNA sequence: TGCAGTGCTAGGGTTGGCTACGAGCAGTACTTC. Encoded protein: CSARVGYEQYF.

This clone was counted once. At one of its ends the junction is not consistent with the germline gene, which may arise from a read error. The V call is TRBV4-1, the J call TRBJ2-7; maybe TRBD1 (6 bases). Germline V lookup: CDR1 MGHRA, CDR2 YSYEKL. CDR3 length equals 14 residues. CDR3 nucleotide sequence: TGCGCCAACAGCCAAGTGAGGGGGATCTACGAGCAGTACTTC. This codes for CANSQVRGIYEQYF.

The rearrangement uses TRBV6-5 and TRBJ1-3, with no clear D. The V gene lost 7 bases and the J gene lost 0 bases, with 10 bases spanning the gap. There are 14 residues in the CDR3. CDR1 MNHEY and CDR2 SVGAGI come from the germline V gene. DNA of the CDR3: TGTGCCAGCATGGCCCGAGCCTCTGGAAACACCATATATTTT. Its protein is CASMARASGNTIYF.